This TCR beta chain was identified in a study of cytomegalovirus exposure and HLA in healthy donors. It was with 60 Vbeta and 13 Jbeta primers that the PCR ran. Repertoires were generated with immunoSEQ multiplex PCR, while TCRdb's copy carries only in-frame clones and drops some. Of under 200,000 clones listed, roughly 79% are singletons. The V and J ends lost 3 bases and 4 bases respectively, with 7 bases between them. The CDR3 length is 13 residues. The germline gives CDR1 SGHVS, CDR2 FQNEAQ. Whole-study results and caveats: Differences between HLA loci emerged in a later analysis of TCR association rates, with DRB1 most and HLA-C fewest. In an earlier analysis, most TCR beta V segments were productive about 87% or about 30% of the time. Most subjects had HLA-A and HLA-B alleles reportedly predicted accurately by TCR beta sequences.

On this clone itself: Antigen unknown.

The chain uses TRBV7-8 and TRBJ1-5; D uncertain. Material: PBMCs. The source is a man aged 30-40 years in good health and CMV-seronegative. The CDR3 DNA reads TGTGCCAGCAGCTTTCAAAAAAATCAGCCCCAGCATTTT. The encoded protein is CASSFQKNQPQHF.